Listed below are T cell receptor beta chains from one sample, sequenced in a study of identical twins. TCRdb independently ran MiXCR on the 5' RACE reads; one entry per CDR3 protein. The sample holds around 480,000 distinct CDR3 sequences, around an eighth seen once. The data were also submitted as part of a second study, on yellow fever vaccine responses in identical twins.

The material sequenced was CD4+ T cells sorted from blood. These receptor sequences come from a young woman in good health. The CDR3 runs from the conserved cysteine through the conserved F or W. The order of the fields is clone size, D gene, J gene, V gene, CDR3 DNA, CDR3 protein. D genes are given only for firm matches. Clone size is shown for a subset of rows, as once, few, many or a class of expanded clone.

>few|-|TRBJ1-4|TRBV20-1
TGCAGTGCTTGGTCCCCCGGACAGCGGAATGAAAAACTGTTTTTT
CSAWSPGQRNEKLFF
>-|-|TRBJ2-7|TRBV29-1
TGCAGCGTTGAGGTGGCAGACTCGCGCCAGTACTTC
CSVEVADSRQYF
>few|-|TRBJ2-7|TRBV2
TGTGCCGGATCCCCGGGACGAGTTTACGAGCAGTACTTC
CAGSPGRVYEQYF
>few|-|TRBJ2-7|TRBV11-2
TGTGCCAGCAGCTCCAGGATTGGGGGTTCCGAGCAGTACTTC
CASSSRIGGSEQYF
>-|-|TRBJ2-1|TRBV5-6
TGTGCCAGCAGCTTGGCCAGCGGTGGGGTTTTCAATGAGCAGTTCTTC
CASSLASGGVFNEQFF
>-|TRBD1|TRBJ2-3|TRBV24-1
TGTGCCACCAGTGATCCGGGACAGGGTTCAGATACGCAGTATTTT
CATSDPGQGSDTQYF
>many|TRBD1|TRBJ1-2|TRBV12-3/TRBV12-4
TGTGCCAGCAGTTTAGGACAGGGGCGTGGTGGCTACACCTTC
CASSLGQGRGGYTF
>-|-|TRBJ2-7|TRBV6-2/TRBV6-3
TGTGCCAGCAGTTACAACAGCCTATACGAGCAGTACTTC
CASSYNSLYEQYF
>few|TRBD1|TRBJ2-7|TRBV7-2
TGTGCCAGCAGCCCACGGAGACAGGGAAGCTACGAGCAGTACTTC
CASSPRRQGSYEQYF
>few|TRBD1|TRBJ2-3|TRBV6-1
TGTGCCAGCCCACCTATACCGGGACAGCGGAAACATAAAATAGATACGCAGTATTTT
CASPPIPGQRKHKIDTQYF
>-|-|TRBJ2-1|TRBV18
TGTGCCAGCTCACCAGCCGGGCCTCGATACAATGAGCAGTTCTTC
CASSPAGPRYNEQFF
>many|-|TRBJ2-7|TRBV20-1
TGCAGTGCCAGCCCAGGGAGTTCCTACGAGCAGTACTTC
CSASPGSSYEQYF
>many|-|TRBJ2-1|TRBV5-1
TGCGCCAGCAGCTTGTATGGGAATGAGCAGTTCTTC
CASSLYGNEQFF
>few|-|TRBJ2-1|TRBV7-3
TGTGCCAGCAGCCCCAACAGGGCCTCCAATGAGCAGTTCTTC
CASSPNRASNEQFF
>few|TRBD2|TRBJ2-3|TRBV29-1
TGCAGCGTTGAAGGGGTCGGACAGCGGGGGGCCAGCACAGATACGCAGTATTTT
CSVEGVGQRGASTDTQYF
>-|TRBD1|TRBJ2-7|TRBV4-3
TGCGCCAGCAGCCGAGGGACAGGAGCTATTCACGAGCAGTACTTC
CASSRGTGAIHEQYF
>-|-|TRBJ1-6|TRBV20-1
TGCAGTGCTAGAAACCCCACCCCCAATTCACCCCTCCACTTT
CSARNPTPNSPLHF
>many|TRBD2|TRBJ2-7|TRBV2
TGTGCCAGCCAGCGGGGGGGTAGCGGGAGTGGATACGAGCAGTACTTC
CASQRGGSGSGYEQYF
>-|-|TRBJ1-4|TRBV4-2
TGTGCCAGCAGCCAAGAAGCCAGGGTCAATGAAAAACTGTTTTTT
CASSQEARVNEKLFF
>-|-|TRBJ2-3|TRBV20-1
TGCAGTGCTAGAGAACTCGAGGCTAGCACAGATACGCAGTATTTT
CSARELEASTDTQYF
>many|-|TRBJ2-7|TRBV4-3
TGCGCCAGCAGCCAAGATACCGGGACCATCGGCGAGCAGTACTTC
CASSQDTGTIGEQYF
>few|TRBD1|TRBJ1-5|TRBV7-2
TGTGCCAGCAGCTTAGAGGGGGCAGGGGACCAGCCCCAGCATTTT
CASSLEGAGDQPQHF
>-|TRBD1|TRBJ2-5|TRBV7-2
TGTGCCAGCAGCTTTGGACAGGGAATGGAGACCCAGTACTTC
CASSFGQGMETQYF
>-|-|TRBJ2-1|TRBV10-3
TGTGCCATCAGTGGAGGCCTTCACAATGAGCAGTTCTTC
CAISGGLHNEQFF